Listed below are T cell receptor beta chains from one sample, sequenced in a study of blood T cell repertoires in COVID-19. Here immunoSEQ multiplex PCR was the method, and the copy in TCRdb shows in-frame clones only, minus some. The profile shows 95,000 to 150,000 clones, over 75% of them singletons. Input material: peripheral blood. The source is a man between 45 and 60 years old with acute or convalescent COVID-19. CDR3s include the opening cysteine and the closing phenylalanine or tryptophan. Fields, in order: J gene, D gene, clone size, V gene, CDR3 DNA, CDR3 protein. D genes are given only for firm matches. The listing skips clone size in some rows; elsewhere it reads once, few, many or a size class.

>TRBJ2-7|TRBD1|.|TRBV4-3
TGCGCCAGCAGCCAAGACAGGGACAGGGGCTCAGACGAGCAGTACTTC
CASSQDRDRGSDEQYF
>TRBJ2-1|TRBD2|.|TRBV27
TGTGCCAGCAGTTTATCGCAGGGATGGGGGCTAGCGGGATATGAGCAGTTCTTC
CASSLSQGWGLAGYEQFF
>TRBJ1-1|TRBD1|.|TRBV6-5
TGTGCCAGCAGCTCGGGGACAGCGTCTGAAGCTTTCTTT
CASSSGTASEAFF
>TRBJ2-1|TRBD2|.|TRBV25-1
TGTGCCAGCAGTGACGGGACTAGCGGGAGAGGTGAGCAGTTCTTC
CASSDGTSGRGEQFF
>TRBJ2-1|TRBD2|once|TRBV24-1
TGTGCCACCAGTGATTTTACCAGCGGGAGTGGCTACAATGAGCAGTTCTTC
CATSDFTSGSGYNEQFF
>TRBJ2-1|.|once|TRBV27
TGTGCCAGCAGTTTATTGGGGGGGGCTGGGTACAATGAGCAGTTCTTC
CASSLLGGAGYNEQFF
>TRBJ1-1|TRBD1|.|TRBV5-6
TGTGCCAGCAGCCCCTGGACAGGGGGTAGTTCCGAAGCTTTCTTT
CASSPWTGGSSEAFF
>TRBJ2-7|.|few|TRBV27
TGTGCCAGCAGTTTTAGTGTTTCAGGGGGGCGAACCTACGAGCAGTACTTC
CASSFSVSGGRTYEQYF
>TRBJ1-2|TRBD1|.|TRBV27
TGTGCCAGCAGTTTAGACAGGGGGCACGGCTACACCTTC
CASSLDRGHGYTF
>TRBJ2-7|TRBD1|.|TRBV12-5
TGTGCTAGTGGTAGGTTTACCGGGACAGGGGCCTACGAGCAGTACTTC
CASGRFTGTGAYEQYF
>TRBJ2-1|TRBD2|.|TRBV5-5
TGTGCCAGCAGCCCACCCACTAGCGGGGGAGACAATGAGCAGTTCTTC
CASSPPTSGGDNEQFF
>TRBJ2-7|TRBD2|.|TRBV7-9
TGTGCCAGCAGCTCGCCCCTAGCGGGAGAGCAGTACTTC
CASSSPLAGEQYF
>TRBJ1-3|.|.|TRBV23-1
TGCGCCAGCAGTCAATTCGTCGGCTCTGGAAACACCATATATTTT
CASSQFVGSGNTIYF
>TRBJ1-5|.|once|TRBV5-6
TGTGCCAGCAGCTTGGCAGGGACCAGGGGTGGGAATCAGCCCCAGCATTTT
CASSLAGTRGGNQPQHF
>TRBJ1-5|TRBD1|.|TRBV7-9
TGTGCCAGCAGCCTGTCGACAGGGGGCTGGAATCAGCCCCAGCATTTT
CASSLSTGGWNQPQHF
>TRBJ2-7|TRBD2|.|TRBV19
TGTGCCAGTAGTCCCCAACTAGCGGCCGCGACCTACGAGCAGTACTTC
CASSPQLAAATYEQYF
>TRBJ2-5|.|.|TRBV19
TGTGCCAGCAGCAAGGGGTCCCGAGACCAAGAGACCCAGTACTTC
CASSKGSRDQETQYF
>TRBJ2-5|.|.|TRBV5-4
TGTGCCAGCAGCCGCCGGGACTTTCAAGAGACCCAGTACTTC
CASSRRDFQETQYF
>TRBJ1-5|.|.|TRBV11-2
TGTGCCAGCAGCGAGGGATTGAATCAGCCCCAGCATTTT
CASSEGLNQPQHF
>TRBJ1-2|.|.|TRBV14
TGTGCCAGCAGCCAGGGGGCCTTCGGCTACACCTTC
CASSQGAFGYTF
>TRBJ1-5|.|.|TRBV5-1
TGCGCCAGCAGCTTGGACCCGGGAGGCAATCAGCCCCAGCATTTT
CASSLDPGGNQPQHF
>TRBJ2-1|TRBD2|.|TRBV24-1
TGTGCCACCAGGACTAGCGGGATCAGCTCCTACAATGAGCAGTTCTTC
CATRTSGISSYNEQFF
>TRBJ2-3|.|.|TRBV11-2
TGTGCCAGCAGCTTATTGGGGGCAGGAGCAGATACGCAGTATTTT
CASSLLGAGADTQYF
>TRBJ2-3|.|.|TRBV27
TGTGCCAGCACCTACTGGGGCGTGGCGCCCACAGATACGCAGTATTTT
CASTYWGVAPTDTQYF
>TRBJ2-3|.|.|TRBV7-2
TGTGCCAGCAGCTTAGACACTCCGGGAGATACGCAGTATTTT
CASSLDTPGDTQYF
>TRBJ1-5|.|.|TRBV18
TGTGCCAGCTCACAGGGAGGCAATCAGCCCCAGCATTTT
CASSQGGNQPQHF
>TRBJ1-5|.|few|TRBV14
TGTGCCAGCAGCCAAGACGCGAGGGAGCCCCAGCATTTT
CASSQDAREPQHF
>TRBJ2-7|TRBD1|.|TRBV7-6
TGTGCCAGCAGCTTAGTAGGGGGCGACGACGAGCAGTACTTC
CASSLVGGDDEQYF
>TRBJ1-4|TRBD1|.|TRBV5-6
TGTGCCAGCAGCGAACAGGGGGTTGAAGAAAAACTGTTTTTT
CASSEQGVEEKLFF
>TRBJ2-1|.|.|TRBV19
TGTGCCAGTAGTTCCTCTTTTCCCCGAGGGCCGGGTAATGAGCAGTTCTTC
CASSSSFPRGPGNEQFF
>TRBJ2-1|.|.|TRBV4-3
TGCGCCAGCAGCCAAGATGCGGGCTACAATGAGCAGTTCTTC
CASSQDAGYNEQFF
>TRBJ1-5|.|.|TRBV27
TGTGCCAGCAGTTTCCGAGGTGGGCCCCAGCATTTT
CASSFRGGPQHF
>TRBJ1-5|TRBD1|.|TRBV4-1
TGCGCCAGCAGCCAACAGACAGGGGGCAATCAGCCCCAGCATTTT
CASSQQTGGNQPQHF
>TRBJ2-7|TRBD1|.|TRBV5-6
TGTGCCAGCAGCCTTCCGGGACAGATCTACGAGCAGTACTTC
CASSLPGQIYEQYF
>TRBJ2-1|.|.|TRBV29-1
TGCAGCACGGGGCGTAGTAGCTCCTACAATGAGCAGTTCTTC
CSTGRSSSYNEQFF
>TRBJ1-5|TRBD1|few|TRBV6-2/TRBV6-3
TGTGCCAGCAGTTACGGGACAGGGCTGAGGCCCCAGCATTTT
CASSYGTGLRPQHF
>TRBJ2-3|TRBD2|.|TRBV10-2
TGCGCCAGCAGAGCCCGAGGACTAGCGGGGAGTGTAGATACGCAGTATTTT
CASRARGLAGSVDTQYF
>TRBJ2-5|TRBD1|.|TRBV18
TGTGCCAGCTCCCACTGGACAGGGGGCAGAGAGACCCAGTACTTC
CASSHWTGGRETQYF
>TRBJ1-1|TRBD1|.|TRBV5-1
TGCGCCAGCAGCGAGGGACAGCCGAACACTGAAGCTTTCTTT
CASSEGQPNTEAFF
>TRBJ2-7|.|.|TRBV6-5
TGTGCCAGCAGTTTCGACAGAACCTACGAGCAGTACTTC
CASSFDRTYEQYF
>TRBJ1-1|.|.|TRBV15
TGTGCCACCAGTCCCAGGACTGAAGCTTTCTTT
CATSPRTEAFF
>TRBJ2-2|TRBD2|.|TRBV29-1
TGCAGCGTGGGGAGGACTAGCGGTGGCGGGGAGCTGTTTTTT
CSVGRTSGGGELFF
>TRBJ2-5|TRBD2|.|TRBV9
TGTGCCAGCAGCGTAGGAAGCGGGAGGGCCTCAGGAGAGGAGACCCAGTACTTC
CASSVGSGRASGEETQYF
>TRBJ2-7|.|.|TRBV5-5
TGTGCCAGCAGCTTGCATGAGCCGGGCGAGCAGTACTTC
CASSLHEPGEQYF
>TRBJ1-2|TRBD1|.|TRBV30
TGTGCCTGGAGTGAGACGCCCGGGACAGCCTATGGCTACACCTTC
CAWSETPGTAYGYTF
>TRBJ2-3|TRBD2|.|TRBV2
TGTGCCAGCAGTGTCTTACGACTAGCGGCCACAGATACGCAGTATTTT
CASSVLRLAATDTQYF
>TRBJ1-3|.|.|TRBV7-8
TGTGCCAGCAGCTTCGGACTGCGCTCTGGAAACACCATATATTTT
CASSFGLRSGNTIYF
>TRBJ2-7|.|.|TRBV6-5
TGTGCCAGCAGTTACTCGACGGCAGGGAAAGGCTACTTC
CASSYSTAGKGYF
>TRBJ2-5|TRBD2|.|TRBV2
TGTGCCAGCAGGGGGTCTAGCGGGCCGGGGACCCAGTACTTC
CASRGSSGPGTQYF
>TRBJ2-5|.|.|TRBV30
TGTGCCTGGACTGATAGTGCCTTAATTTGGGAGACCCAGTACTTC
CAWTDSALIWETQYF